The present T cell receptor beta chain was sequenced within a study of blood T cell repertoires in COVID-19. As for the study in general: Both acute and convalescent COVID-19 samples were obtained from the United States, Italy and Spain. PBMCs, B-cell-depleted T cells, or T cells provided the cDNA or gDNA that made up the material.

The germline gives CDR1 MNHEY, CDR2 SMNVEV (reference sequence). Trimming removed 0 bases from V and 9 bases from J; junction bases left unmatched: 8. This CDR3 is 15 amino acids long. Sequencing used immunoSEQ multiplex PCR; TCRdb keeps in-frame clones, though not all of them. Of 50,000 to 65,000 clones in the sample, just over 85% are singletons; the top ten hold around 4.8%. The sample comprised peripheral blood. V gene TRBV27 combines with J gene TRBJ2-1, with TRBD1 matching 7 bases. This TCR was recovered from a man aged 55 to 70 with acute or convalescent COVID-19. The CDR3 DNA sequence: TGTGCCAGCAGTTTATCCATACAGGGGTTAGGTGAGCAGTTCTTC. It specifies CASSLSIQGLGEQFF.